Below are 26 T cell receptor beta chains sequenced from a single sample in a study of OX40 agonist ivuxolimab in advanced cancers. The protocol was immunoSEQ multiplex PCR, while the TCRdb copy is restricted to in-frame clones and leaves out a portion. The sample shows approximately 35,000 clones, around 80% of them seen only once. The sequenced sample was CD4+ or CD8+ T cells sorted from blood, obtained in a trial of the OX40 agonist ivuxolimab. All receptors derive from an adult with an advanced solid tumor such as melanoma, head and neck, liver or kidney cancer.

V is TRBV30 and J is TRBJ1-5, with TRBD1 matching 8 bases. The germline V gene encodes CDR1 GTSNPN and CDR2 SVGIG (reference sequence). After removal of 5 bases from V and 6 bases from J, the junction contained 9 bases not matched to a gene. This CDR3 region has 14 residues. For the CDR3, the DNA is TGTGCCTGGGCGGACAGGGCCGGCGTTCAGCCCCAGCATTTT. It yields the protein CAWADRAGVQPQHF. Looking up the rest from reference TRBV30 and TRBJ1-5 gives the full variable domain: SQTIHQWPATLVQPVGSPLSLECTVEGTSNPNLYWYRQAAGRGLQLLFYSVGIGQISSEVPQNLSASRPQDRQFILSSKKLLLSDSGFYLCAWADRAGVQPQHFGDGTRLSIL.

This sequence joins TRBV6-6 and TRBJ2-3, with D perhaps TRBD1 (6 bases). Trimming took 0 bases from V and 3 from J, leaving 10 bases between them. Germline loops: CDR1 MNHNY, CDR2 SVGAGI (reference sequence). The CDR3 spans 15 residues. Here the CDR3 reads CASSYSVQGTDTQYF. The CDR3, as DNA: TGTGCCAGCAGTTACTCTGTACAGGGTACAGATACGCAGTATTTT.

This chain links TRBV7-9 with TRBJ2-7; 10 bases are a match to TRBD1. Trimming at V came to 4 bases and at J to 2 bases, leaving 8 bases not matched to a gene. CDR1 and CDR2 from the germline V gene are SEHNR and FQNEAQ (reference sequence). This CDR3 spans 16 amino acids. The CDR3 reads CASSSPGQGIPYEQYF. The CDR3 nucleotides read TGTGCCAGCAGCTCGCCGGGACAGGGGATCCCCTACGAGCAGTACTTC.

In DNA, the CDR3 is TGCGCCAGCAGCCAAGAACTGGCTAGCGATTCCTACGAGCAGTACTTC. Amino acid sequence: CASSQELASDSYEQYF. The chain has TRBV4-1 and TRBJ2-7; a possible D gene is TRBD2 (6 bases). Germline lookup yields CDR1 MGHRA and CDR2 YSYEKL. V dropped 0 bases and J dropped 1 base, with 13 bases sitting between them. This CDR3 is built from 16 residues.

The chain has TRBV25-1 and TRBJ1-3; D remains unclear. The V end lost 8 bases, the J end lost 0 bases, and 5 bases lay between the germline ends. This CDR3 has 12 amino acids. Per germline, CDR1 MGHDK and CDR2 SYGVNS. The CDR3 here is CASGSSGNTIYF. The DNA for the CDR3 is TGTGCCAGCGGGAGCTCTGGAAACACCATATATTTT.

V gene TRBV7-6 combines with J gene TRBJ2-7; D is possibly TRBD2 (6 bases). Germline V lookup: CDR1 SGHVS, CDR2 FNYEAQ. The CDR3 has 13 amino acids. The germline V and J ends were trimmed by 0 bases and 5 bases, with 8 bases remaining between them. The CDR3 sequence is CASSLAGGNEQYF. The DNA for the CDR3 is TGTGCCAGCAGCTTAGCGGGGGGAAACGAGCAGTACTTC.

This rearrangement joins TRBV9 to TRBJ2-3; 12 nucleotides align to TRBD2. CDR1 and CDR2 (germline): SGDLS, YYNGEE. This CDR3 comprises 16 residues. Unmatched junction bases numbered 7, after V lost 2 bases and J lost 6 bases. CDR3 region: CASSVAVTSGGDTQYF. The CDR3 DNA sequence: TGTGCCAGCAGCGTGGCCGTTACTAGCGGGGGGGATACGCAGTATTTT.

The chain joins TRBV7-9 to TRBJ2-2; 11 nucleotides agree with TRBD2. In germline, CDR1 is SEHNR, CDR2 FQNEAQ (reference sequence). V shed 4 bases and J 6 bases; nucleotides not matched to a gene: 7. CDR3 size: 16 residues. This CDR3 reads CASSSYSGGAAGELFF. CDR3 nucleotide sequence: TGTGCCAGCAGCTCCTATAGCGGGGGGGCAGCCGGGGAGCTGTTTTTT. The full variable domain, with the rest looked up from reference TRBV7-9 and TRBJ2-2, is DTGVSQNPRHKITKRGQNVTFRCDPISEHNRLYWYRQTLGQGPEFLTYFQNEAQLEKSRLLSDRFSAERPKGSFSTLEIQRTEQGDSAMYLCASSSYSGGAAGELFFGEGSRLTVL.

This chain links TRBV18 with TRBJ2-5; D gene unclear. The V end was cut by 3 bases, the J end by 2 bases, with 7 bases between. Looked up from germline, CDR1 is KGHSH and CDR2 is LQKENI. The CDR3 covers 13 residues. The CDR3 bases are TGTGCCAGCTCACCCGACAAGCAAGAGACCCAGTACTTC. Its translation is CASSPDKQETQYF.

The genes are TRBV19 and TRBJ1-2, with D perhaps matching TRBD1 (6 bases). CDR1 is LNHDA and CDR2 is SQIVND in the germline V gene (reference sequence). The length of the CDR3 is 15 residues. The V end was cut by 6 bases, the J end by 7 bases, with 21 bases between. CDR3 protein: CASRVWDTVGGGYTF. The DNA of the CDR3 is TGTGCCAGTAGGGTTTGGGACACAGTCGGAGGTGGCTACACCTTC.

The chain carries TRBV5-4 and TRBJ2-7; D is ambiguous. The CDR3 has 14 amino acids. Germline V lookup: CDR1 SGHNT, CDR2 YYREEE (reference sequence). V lost 0 bases, J lost 2 bases, and 9 bases lay in between. CDR3: CASSLGQVPYEQYF. The CDR3 region has the DNA TGTGCCAGCAGCTTGGGGCAGGTTCCCTACGAGCAGTACTTC.

The chain carries TRBV7-8 and TRBJ1-1; TRBD1 matches 8 bases. J lost 3 bases, V lost 4 bases, and 1 base had no gene match. CDR1 is SGHVS, CDR2 FQNEAQ, per germline. CDR3 size: 13 residues. CDR3 DNA: TGTGCCAGCAGCTGGGACAGGTACACTGAAGCTTTCTTT. It yields the protein CASSWDRYTEAFF.

This chain connects TRBV5-1 to TRBJ2-7, with unresolved D. V lost 0 bases to trimming and J lost 4 bases, with 14 bases between them. Germline V gene data show CDR1 as SGHRS and CDR2 as YFSETQ. This CDR3 has 15 amino acids. The CDR3 DNA follows: TGCGCCAGCAGCTTGGCCCGGGTTCTTGGGTACGAGCAGTACTTC. Translation gives CASSLARVLGYEQYF.

The chain carries TRBV5-4 and TRBJ1-1; D remains ambiguous. Trimming cost V 2 bases and J 3 bases, with 8 bases left between them. Germline V gene lookup returns CDR1 SGHNT and CDR2 YYREEE (reference sequence). The CDR3 consists of 13 residues. The DNA for the CDR3 is TGTGCCAGCAGCTTAAGGTTATACACTGAAGCTTTCTTT. Protein: CASSLRLYTEAFF.

The gene calls are TRBV7-9 and TRBJ2-2, with 11 nucleotides matching TRBD1. Germline V gene data show CDR1 as SEHNR and CDR2 as FQNEAQ (reference sequence). The CDR3 sequence is 17 residues long. J gave up 0 bases and V 5 bases, and 5 bases lay outside the gene matches. The CDR3 DNA follows: TGTGCCAGCAGCCACGGACAGGGGGCAACGAACACCGGGGAGCTGTTTTTT. Residues: CASSHGQGATNTGELFF.

The chain recombines TRBV5-1 with TRBJ1-2, with no clear D. There are 14 residues in the CDR3. V lost 4 bases and J lost 4, with 14 bases in between. Germline V lookup: CDR1 SGHRS, CDR2 YFSETQ. The CDR3 is CASSREEDRYGYTF. The DNA for the CDR3 is TGCGCCAGCAGCCGTGAGGAGGACCGCTATGGCTACACCTTC.

This chain connects TRBV5-5 to TRBJ2-1; D is unresolved. CDR1 SGHKS and CDR2 YYEKEE come from the germline V gene (reference sequence). This CDR3 comprises 12 residues. The ends were cut back, 3 bases at V and 7 bases at J, with 8 bases in the middle. The CDR3 region has the DNA TGTGCCAGCAGCTCTGACAATAATGAGCAGTTCTTC. Its protein product is CASSSDNNEQFF.

This clone was detected once. This sequence joins TRBV6-1 and TRBJ2-2, with D tentatively TRBD2 (5 bases). Germline CDR1 MNHNS, CDR2 SASEGT. This CDR3 has 15 residues. Trimming took off 6 bases at V and 2 bases at J, with 13 bases between the two ends. The CDR3 is CASRRAGVNTGELFF. The CDR3 coding sequence is TGTGCCAGCAGGAGGGCAGGAGTAAACACCGGGGAGCTGTTTTTT.

CDR3 loop: CASSYSKGRGTQYF. CDR3 DNA sequence: TGTGCCAGCAGTTACTCGAAGGGGCGCGGTACGCAGTATTTT. The chain joins TRBV6-9 to TRBJ2-3; the D gene is possibly TRBD1 (5 bases). In germline, CDR1 is MNHGY, CDR2 SVAAGI. The CDR3 totals 14 residues. The V gene lost 3 bases and the J gene lost 8 bases, with 15 bases spanning the gap.

The chain employs TRBV7-9 and TRBJ2-5, with 8 bases lining up with TRBD2. Germline lookup yields CDR1 SEHNR and CDR2 FQNEAQ (reference sequence). The junction had 15 bases not matched to a gene; V was cut back by 8 bases and J by 4 bases. This CDR3 is built from 16 residues. CDR3 sequence reads: CASGPPVGGAGETQYF. The CDR3, as DNA: TGTGCCAGCGGCCCGCCGGTCGGGGGGGCGGGAGAGACCCAGTACTTC.

The V call is TRBV6-4, the J call TRBJ2-7; TRBD1 matches at 8 bases. This CDR3 has 14 amino acids. V trimming: 1 base; J trimming: 2 bases; junction bases outside the gene matches: 1. CDR1 is MRHNA, CDR2 SNTAGT, per germline. CDR3 protein: CASSDLTGAYEQYF. The CDR3 bases are TGTGCCAGCAGTGACTTGACAGGGGCCTACGAGCAGTACTTC.

The chain links TRBV5-8 to TRBJ2-7; D tentatively reads TRBD1 or TRBD2 (6 bases each). The V gene lost 0 bases and the J gene lost 10 bases, with 17 bases spanning the gap. In germline, CDR1 is SGHTS, CDR2 YDEGEE. The CDR3 sequence is 14 residues long. This CDR3 reads CASSLAGGSSDQYF. CDR3 nucleotide sequence: TGTGCCAGCAGCTTGGCCGGGGGCAGTTCGGATCAGTACTTC. The variable domain in full, completed from reference TRBV5-8 and TRBJ2-7, reads EAGVTQSPTHLIKTRGQQATLRCSPISGHTSVYWYQQALGLGLQFLLWYDEGEERNRGNFPPRFSGRQFPNYSSELNVNALELEDSALYLCASSLAGGSSDQYFGPGTRLTVT.

Here the CDR3 reads CASSPGVTEAFF. The CDR3 nucleotides read TGTGCCAGCAGCCCAGGGGTGACTGAAGCTTTCTTT. The V and J genes are TRBV5-5 and TRBJ1-1; TRBD1 might be the D (6 bases). The V and J ends lost 4 bases and 5 bases respectively, with 9 bases between them. Germline lookup yields CDR1 SGHKS and CDR2 YYEKEE (reference sequence). The CDR3 runs to 12 residues.

The J gene is TRBJ2-7, the V gene TRBV27; no clear D gene. The CDR3 is 13 amino acids. CDR1 is MNHEY, CDR2 SMNVEV, per germline (reference sequence). With 3 bases removed from V and 1 base from J, the gap between germline ends came to 7 bases. The CDR3 nucleotides read TGTGCCAGCAGTTTTACACAGTCCTACGAGCAGTACTTC. It yields the protein CASSFTQSYEQYF.

This sequence joins TRBV10-3 and TRBJ2-3, with TRBD1 matching 8 bases. The V gene end was trimmed by 3 bases and the J gene end by 4 bases; junction bases not matched to a gene: 18. Germline V CDR1 and CDR2: ENHRY, SYGVKD. The CDR3 is 19 amino acids. The CDR3 here is CAISEKTGVLINRADTQYF. The CDR3 nucleotides are TGTGCCATCAGTGAAAAGACAGGGGTCCTTATTAACCGTGCAGATACGCAGTATTTT.

The gene calls are TRBV5-5 and TRBJ2-7, with 8 bases lining up with TRBD1. Trimming cost V 4 bases and J 4 bases; bases outside gene matches: 7. There are 14 residues in the CDR3. Germline V CDR1 and CDR2: SGHKS, YYEKEE (reference sequence). CDR3 DNA sequence: TGTGCCAGCAGCCCTAGGACAGGGAATTACGAGCAGTACTTC. Translated, it gives CASSPRTGNYEQYF.